A single sample gave rise to the 21 T cell receptor beta chains below, sequenced in a study of STAT5B mutations in CD4+ large granular lymphocyte leukemia. Data came from immunoSEQ multiplex PCR; TCRdb stores just in-frame clones and leaves some out. The sample includes around 33,000 clones, more than 60% of them seen just once. The sample taken for sequencing was CD4+ T cells from blood buffy coats. The receptor source for this set is a human donor in good health.

This clone was picked up one time. This sequence joins TRBV19 and TRBJ2-3, with D tentatively TRBD1 (5 bases). Germline CDR1 reads LNHDA; CDR2 reads SQIVND (reference sequence). V gave up 6 bases and J gave up 2 bases, with 12 bases separating them. The CDR3 runs 14 residues. Written as DNA, the CDR3 is TGTGCCAGTAGCAGGGCGAGCCTCACAGATACGCAGTATTTT. It yields the protein CASSRASLTDTQYF.

The rearrangement uses TRBV10-1 and TRBJ1-1; TRBD1 is a possible D gene (5 bases). The ends were cut back, 7 bases at V and 7 bases at J, with 16 bases in the middle. The CDR3 spans 13 residues. Germline V gene sequence: CDR1 WNHNN, CDR2 SYGVQD (reference sequence). CDR3 loop: CASTASGRGEAFF. CDR3 DNA: TGCGCCAGCACCGCATCGGGGCGGGGTGAAGCTTTCTTT.

This clone has only a few counts. The gene calls are TRBV19 and TRBJ2-7; no firm D call. In germline, CDR1 is LNHDA, CDR2 SQIVND (reference sequence). The CDR3 totals 14 residues. V lost 5 bases and J 0 bases, leaving 11 bases between the germline ends. The CDR3 sequence: CASSPGPSSYEQYF. CDR3 DNA sequence: TGTGCCAGTAGTCCGGGCCCGAGCTCCTACGAGCAGTACTTC.

The V and J genes are TRBV7-6 and TRBJ2-3; possible D gene TRBD2, 5 bases. V shed 5 bases and J shed 2 bases, with 14 bases lying between them. The CDR3 totals 15 residues. The germline gives CDR1 SGHVS, CDR2 FNYEAQ. The CDR3 here is CASSAGVAPTDTQYF. CDR3 nucleotide sequence: TGTGCCAGCAGCGCCGGGGTTGCCCCCACAGATACGCAGTATTTT.

This chain uses TRBV7-2 with TRBJ2-5, with D hard to call. The CDR3 is 11 amino acids. Germline V gives CDR1 SGHTA, CDR2 FQGNSA. V was pared by 5 bases and J by 5 bases, with 6 bases between. The CDR3 loop is CASSPGETQYF. CDR3 coding DNA: TGTGCCAGCAGCCCGGGTGAGACCCAGTACTTC.

The V gene is TRBV6-1, the J gene TRBJ1-3; D is uncertain. From germline, CDR1 is MNHNS and CDR2 SASEGT. This CDR3 region has 11 residues. For the CDR3, the DNA is TGTCACACCAGCTCTGGAAACACCATATATTTT. Protein product: CHTSSGNTIYF.

By share, this clone ranks as large. This rearrangement joins TRBV5-1 to TRBJ2-1; no definite D call. Trimming left V 1 base short and J 7 bases short, with 12 bases between. Germline V CDR1 and CDR2: SGHRS, YFSETQ. This CDR3 is 14 amino acids long. CDR3 loop: CASSLFQLGNEQFF. The CDR3 nucleotides are TGCGCCAGCAGCTTGTTCCAGCTGGGGAATGAGCAGTTCTTC.

The chain couples TRBV7-9 to TRBJ1-5, with TRBD1 as a possible D gene (5 bases). V gave up 3 bases and J gave up 0 bases, with 6 bases separating them. CDR1 and CDR2 (germline): SEHNR, FQNEAQ (reference sequence). This CDR3 region has 14 residues. For the CDR3, the DNA is TGTGCCAGCAGCTTTGACAGTAGCAATCAGCCCCAGCATTTT. Its translation: CASSFDSSNQPQHF.

The CDR3 nucleotides read TGTGCCAGCAGGGTGAGACAGGGTAGCACAGATACGCAGTATTTT. Its protein product is CASRVRQGSTDTQYF. The rearrangement joins TRBV6-1 to TRBJ2-3, with 7 nucleotides matching TRBD1. Germline trimming cut 6 bases from V and 0 bases from J; bases unmatched to any gene: 6. The CDR3 sequence is 15 residues long. CDR1 MNHNS and CDR2 SASEGT come from the germline V gene.

This clone has a handful of counts. This chain joins TRBV5-3 and TRBJ1-6; possibly TRBD1 for D (6 bases). TRBV5-3 is placed among ORFs of uncertain function. Trimming took 0 bases from V and 7 from J, leaving 11 bases between them. This CDR3 is 15 amino acids long. As DNA, the CDR3 is TGTGCCAGAAGCTTGGGTCCAGGGGTGAATTCACCCCTCCACTTT. Translating it yields CARSLGPGVNSPLHF.

The count of this clone is one. The chain uses TRBV19 and TRBJ1-2; D is possibly TRBD1 (5 bases). Trimming removed 2 bases at V and 0 bases at J, with 13 bases between. The CDR3 runs 16 residues. Germline CDR1 LNHDA, CDR2 SQIVND (reference sequence). CDR3 sequence: CASSIRETEANYGYTF. As DNA, the CDR3 is TGTGCCAGTAGTATAAGGGAGACAGAAGCTAACTATGGCTACACCTTC.

The V and J genes are TRBV5-1 and TRBJ2-7, with TRBD2 matching 8 bases. CDR1 and CDR2 (germline): SGHRS, YFSETQ. The CDR3 is 13 amino acids. V gave up 7 bases and J gave up 5 bases; unmatched junction bases: 8. The DNA for the CDR3 is TGCGCCAGCTCCCAAGCGGGAGTGAACGAGCAGTACTTC. This encodes CASSQAGVNEQYF.

This chain joins TRBV6-1 and TRBJ1-5; possibly TRBD1 for D (6 bases). V was pared by 2 bases and J by 0 bases, with 17 bases between. The CDR3 has 18 amino acids. CDR1 is MNHNS and CDR2 is SASEGT in the germline V gene. CDR3 sequence reads: CASSERGGATYSNQPQHF. The CDR3 coding sequence is TGTGCCAGCAGTGAAAGGGGGGGCGCTACCTATAGCAATCAGCCCCAGCATTTT.

This chain uses TRBV2 with TRBJ1-1; D unclear. Germline V CDR1 and CDR2: SNHLY, FYNNEI. The CDR3 covers 11 residues. V gave up 9 bases and J gave up 11 bases, with 16 bases separating them. The CDR3 protein is CARDPALGAFF. The CDR3 DNA reads TGTGCCAGAGATCCGGCCTTAGGGGCTTTCTTT.

V is TRBV6-5 and J is TRBJ1-1; D is uncertain. Trimming removed 4 bases at V and 2 bases at J, with 11 bases between. Per the germline V gene, CDR1 is MNHEY and CDR2 is SVGAGI. This CDR3 has 14 residues. Here the CDR3 DNA reads TGTGCCAGCAGTTTTGCGAGGAGTAACACTGAAGCTTTCTTT. Its translation: CASSFARSNTEAFF.

This clone occurred a few times. J is TRBJ2-7 and V is TRBV14; D may correspond to TRBD1 or TRBD2 (5 bases each). Trimming shortened V by 2 bases and J by 3 bases, and 17 bases separated the two germline ends. Germline assignment: CDR1 SGHDN and CDR2 FVKESK. The CDR3 length is 16 residues. The CDR3 reads CASSQIHGASHYEQYF. CDR3 in DNA: TGTGCCAGCAGCCAAATCCACGGGGCCTCCCACTACGAGCAGTACTTC. Drawing the rest from reference TRBV14 and TRBJ2-7, the complete variable domain is EAGVTQFPSHSVIEKGQTVTLRCDPISGHDNLYWYRRVMGKEIKFLLHFVKESKQDESGMPNNRFLAERTGGTYSTLKVQPAELEDSGVYFCASSQIHGASHYEQYFGPGTRLTVT.

The chain recombines TRBV11-3 with TRBJ2-3; the match to TRBD2 covers 11 bases. This CDR3 has 16 residues. Losses at the gene ends were 5 bases for V and 5 bases for J; bases not matched to a gene: 9. CDR1 SGHNT and CDR2 YENEEA come from the germline V gene. The CDR3 spells CASSPAGTSGVDTQYF. DNA of the CDR3: TGTGCCAGCAGCCCCGCCGGGACTAGCGGTGTAGATACGCAGTATTTT.

V gene TRBV7-6 combines with J gene TRBJ2-1, with 11 bases that match TRBD2. This CDR3 is 16 amino acids long. The J segment lost 8 bases and the V segment lost 5 bases, leaving 11 bases of the junction unmatched. Germline CDR1 is SGHVS and CDR2 is FNYEAQ. The CDR3 region has the DNA TGTGCCAGCAGCCGATCTAGCGGGGGGCCGGGGTATGAGCAGTTCTTC. Its protein is CASSRSSGGPGYEQFF.

The rearrangement links TRBV19 to TRBJ1-1; 7 nucleotides match TRBD1. The germline gives CDR1 LNHDA, CDR2 SQIVND (reference sequence). This CDR3 is built from 13 residues. V dropped 2 bases and J dropped 7; count of bases not matched to a gene: 4. CDR3 coding DNA: TGTGCCAGTAGTATACAGGGGGGCGGTGAAGCTTTCTTT. This gives the protein CASSIQGGGEAFF.

The chain uses TRBV30 and TRBJ1-5; D may be TRBD1 (5 bases). The germline V and J ends were trimmed by 4 bases and 4 bases, with 11 bases remaining between them. The CDR3 covers 13 residues. Germline CDR1 and CDR2: GTSNPN and SVGIG (reference sequence). DNA of the CDR3: TGTGCCTGGACCCAGGAGGGGAATCAGCCCCAGCATTTT. It is translated as CAWTQEGNQPQHF.

The rearrangement uses TRBV6-1 and TRBJ1-1, with D possibly TRBD1 on 5 matching bases. The CDR3 sequence is 13 residues long. Looked up from germline, CDR1 is MNHNS and CDR2 is SASEGT. Trimming shortened V by 2 bases and J by 9 bases, and 13 bases separated the two germline ends. This chain's CDR3 is CASSEQATVQAFF. CDR3 in DNA: TGTGCCAGCAGTGAACAAGCGACAGTACAAGCTTTCTTT.